Sequencing of this T cell receptor (beta chain) was carried out in a study of blood T cell repertoires in COVID-19. The repertoire was sequenced with immunoSEQ multiplex PCR; TCRdb's copy has only in-frame clones and lacks some. The sample holds tens of thousands of clones, roughly 85% seen once. V shed 3 bases and J 2 bases; nucleotides not matched to a gene: 5. The CDR3 covers 15 residues. Germline V gene sequence: CDR1 SGHKS, CDR2 YYEKEE (reference sequence). The clonotype comes from a human donor in a cohort sampled during active COVID-19. Sequencing was performed on peripheral blood. J is TRBJ1-5 and V is TRBV5-5; 7 bases line up with TRBD1. The CDR3: CASSWTTGGNQPQHF. In DNA, the CDR3 is TGTGCCAGCAGCTGGACCACAGGGGGCAATCAGCCCCAGCATTTT.